The 15 T cell receptor beta chains in this list originate from one sample, sequenced in a study of blood T cell repertoires in COVID-19. Method: immunoSEQ multiplex PCR; TCRdb's copy keeps in-frame clones and lacks some. The data contain about 300,000 clones, approximately 90% of them singletons. The sample was PBMCs or T cells enriched from blood (not recorded which). Every receptor here comes from a woman younger than 30 who had recovered from COVID-19.

The gene calls are TRBV4-1 and TRBJ1-4, with TRBD1 identical over 7 bases. Germline CDR1 and CDR2: MGHRA and YSYEKL. The ends lost 3 bases at V and 2 bases at J; junction bases unmatched: 6. There are 16 residues in the CDR3. The DNA of the CDR3 is TGCGCCAGCAGCCAGGATAGGGACAGTACTAATGAAAAACTGTTTTTT. This gives the protein CASSQDRDSTNEKLFF.

The gene calls are TRBV27 and TRBJ2-7; 7 bases are a match to TRBD1. The CDR3 is made up of 17 amino acids. V was pared by 0 bases and J by 6 bases, with 14 bases of the junction left unmatched. In germline, CDR1 is MNHEY, CDR2 SMNVEV (reference sequence). CDR3 DNA: TGTGCCAGCAGTTTATCATCCACGGGGACAGTTAAATTCGAGCAGTACTTC. Protein product: CASSLSSTGTVKFEQYF.

In this sample, this clone turned up a few times. In DNA form, the CDR3 reads TGTGCCAGCAGTGCCAGCTCTGGAAACACCATATATTTT. This translates into CASSASSGNTIYF. J is TRBJ1-3 and V is TRBV2; D is uncertain. Trimming stripped 4 bases from V and 0 bases from J, with 4 bases between. This CDR3 spans 13 amino acids. The V gene's germline CDR1 is SNHLY and CDR2 FYNNEI. Full variable domain (missing parts from reference TRBV2 and TRBJ1-3): EPEVTQTPSHQVTQMGQEVILRCVPISNHLYFYWYRQILGQKVEFLVSFYNNEISEKSEIFDDQFSVERPDGSNFTLKIRSTKLEDSAMYFCASSASSGNTIYFGEGSWLTVV.

This chain joins TRBV27 and TRBJ2-7; TRBD1 agrees at 10 bases. The CDR3 consists of 16 residues. Trimming removed 2 bases from V and 1 base from J; junction bases left unmatched: 5. Germline V gene lookup returns CDR1 MNHEY and CDR2 SMNVEV (reference sequence). The chain's CDR3 is CASSLGDRGVSYEQYF. CDR3 DNA: TGTGCCAGCAGTTTAGGGGACAGGGGTGTATCCTACGAGCAGTACTTC.

The chain is built from TRBV3-1 (or the pseudogene TRBV3-2) and TRBJ2-7, with TRBD2 as a possible D gene (6 bases). Trimming pared 2 bases from V and 9 bases from J, leaving 17 bases between. The CDR3 covers 14 residues. Germline V CDR1 and CDR2: LGHDT, YNNKEL (reference sequence). CDR3 protein: CASSQYAVGGAQYF. The CDR3 DNA follows: TGTGCCAGCAGCCAATATGCGGTGGGCGGGGCGCAGTACTTC.

This clone was picked up a small number of times. CDR3: CASSEGRGTEAFF. Here the CDR3 DNA reads TGTGCCAGCAGTGAGGGTAGGGGTACTGAAGCTTTCTTT. The rearrangement joins TRBV2 to TRBJ1-1; D is perhaps TRBD1 (5 bases). The CDR3 loop spans 13 amino acids. Germline V CDR1 and CDR2: SNHLY, FYNNEI. Trimming left V 3 bases short and J 5 bases short, with 10 bases between.

The chain has TRBV18 and TRBJ1-2; the D is unclear. Germline-derived CDR1 and CDR2 are KGHSH and LQKENI. The CDR3 contains 14 residues. The ends were cut back, 1 base at V and 0 bases at J, with 6 bases in the middle. DNA for the CDR3: TGTGCCAGCTCACCACAACACACTAACTATGGCTACACCTTC. Translating it yields CASSPQHTNYGYTF. Combining the CDR3 with reference TRBV18 and TRBJ1-2 gives the whole variable domain NAGVMQNPRHLVRRRGQEARLRCSPMKGHSHVYWYRQLPEEGLKFMVYLQKENIIDESGMPKERFSAEFPKEGPSILRIQQVVRGDSAAYFCASSPQHTNYGYTFGSGTRLTVV.

V is TRBV6-5 and J is TRBJ2-7; D is unresolved. The CDR3 covers 12 residues. Trimming left V 0 bases short and J 5 bases short, with 5 bases between. Germline loops: CDR1 MNHEY, CDR2 SVGAGI. CDR3 DNA sequence: TGTGCCAGCAGTTACTCTATAGACGAGCAGTACTTC. Translating gives CASSYSIDEQYF.

The chain uses TRBV3-1 (or the pseudogene TRBV3-2) and TRBJ1-1; D is possibly TRBD1 (6 bases). Germline V gene data show CDR1 as LGHDT and CDR2 as YNNKEL (reference sequence). Trimming stripped 4 bases from V and 4 bases from J, with 13 bases between. The CDR3 contains 14 residues. As DNA, the CDR3 is TGTGCCAGCAGCCGAGCCGGGGGGCCCACTGAAGCTTTCTTT. It encodes CASSRAGGPTEAFF.

This chain connects TRBV9 to TRBJ1-3, with D perhaps TRBD1 (5 bases). The germline CDR1 and CDR2 sequences are SGDLS and YYNGEE. This CDR3 has 16 amino acids. Between the trimmed V and J ends, which lost 3 bases and 0 bases, there was a span of 13 bases. CDR3 bases: TGTGCCAGCAGCGCCCAGGACATCCACTCTGGAAACACCATATATTTT. This translates into CASSAQDIHSGNTIYF.

The V gene is TRBV9, the J gene TRBJ2-1; 8 positions match TRBD2. Germline assignment: CDR1 SGDLS and CDR2 YYNGEE. Trimming at V came to 3 bases and at J to 6 bases, leaving 11 bases not matched to a gene. There are 16 residues in the CDR3. The CDR3 sequence: CASSARPSGSVNEQFF. CDR3 in DNA: TGTGCCAGCAGCGCCAGGCCCAGCGGGAGTGTCAATGAGCAGTTCTTC.

The chain recombines TRBV29-1 with TRBJ2-1; D possibly corresponds to TRBD1 (6 bases). V was cut by 7 bases and J by 4 bases, with 14 bases left in between. Germline assignment: CDR1 SQVTM and CDR2 ANQGSEA. The CDR3 runs 13 residues. The CDR3 here is CSGSRDIYNEQFF. The CDR3 nucleotides read TGCAGCGGCTCCCGGGACATATACAATGAGCAGTTCTTC.

The chain links TRBV3-1 (or the pseudogene TRBV3-2) to TRBJ2-7; D perhaps matches TRBD2 (6 bases). The germline V gene encodes CDR1 LGHDT and CDR2 YNNKEL (reference sequence). CDR3 size: 15 residues. V was clipped by 0 bases and J by 3 bases, with 12 bases between them. The CDR3 nucleotides are TGTGCCAGCAGCCAAGACACTAGCTCCATCTACGAGCAGTACTTC. Protein: CASSQDTSSIYEQYF.

The chain couples TRBV24-1 to TRBJ2-3; D is uncertain. CDR3 length: 13 amino acids. Germline V lookup: CDR1 KGHDR, CDR2 SFDVKD. The germline V and J ends were trimmed by 2 bases and 2 bases, with 4 bases remaining between them. The CDR3 bases are TGTGCCACCAGTGATTCCTACACAGATACGCAGTATTTT. Protein product: CATSDSYTDTQYF.

V and J are TRBV6-5 and TRBJ2-1; unclear D gene. The germline CDR1 and CDR2 sequences are MNHEY and SVGAGI. Trimming cost V 4 bases and J 8 bases, with 12 bases left between them. The CDR3 totals 13 residues. The CDR3, as DNA: TGTGCCAGCAGTTTTGTTCACTCGGATGAGCAGTTCTTC. Protein: CASSFVHSDEQFF.